The rows below give T cell receptor beta chains drawn from one sample of a study of cytomegalovirus exposure and HLA in healthy donors. Generated by immunoSEQ multiplex PCR, the TCRdb table keeps only in-frame clones and is missing some. The repertoire holds approximately 190,000 clones, with roughly 80% as singletons. Sequencing was carried out using PBMCs. The receptors originated from a woman in her forties or fifties in good health and CMV-seropositive. CDR3s include the opening cysteine and the closing phenylalanine or tryptophan. The order of the fields is D gene, clone size, J gene, V gene, CDR3 protein, CDR3 DNA. The D gene is left open where the match is weak. Part of the rows lack a size; the others show once, few, many or a class for expanded clones.

>NA|NA|TRBJ2-7|TRBV5-6
CASSPTPQGSYEQYF
TGTGCCAGCAGCCCAACCCCCCAGGGTAGCTACGAGCAGTACTTC
>TRBD1|NA|TRBJ1-6|TRBV10-3
CATGQGASGNSPLHF
TGTGCCACAGGACAGGGTGCCTCAGGTAACTCACCCCTCCACTTT
>TRBD2|NA|TRBJ2-3|TRBV9
CASSVAGMGSGAIGTQYF
TGTGCCAGCAGCGTAGCGGGGATGGGTAGCGGGGCTATTGGTACGCAGTATTTT
>TRBD1|NA|TRBJ1-5|TRBV19
CASSLGQGGRNQPQHF
TGTGCCAGTAGTTTGGGACAGGGAGGGAGGAATCAGCCCCAGCATTTT
>NA|few|TRBJ1-5|TRBV13
CASSLGGDQPQHF
TGTGCCAGCAGCTTAGGAGGGGATCAGCCCCAGCATTTT
>TRBD2|NA|TRBJ2-6|TRBV28
CASRPGHGGGNTVLTF
TGTGCCAGCAGGCCAGGGCATGGGGGGGGGAACACCGTCCTGACTTTC
>TRBD1|NA|TRBJ2-7|TRBV28
CASSERDRTVGQYF
TGTGCCAGCAGCGAAAGGGACAGGACTGTCGGGCAGTACTTC
>NA|NA|TRBJ1-5|TRBV6-5
CASTNDKRTGQPQHF
TGTGCCAGCACAAATGACAAACGTACAGGTCAGCCCCAGCATTTT
>NA|NA|TRBJ1-2|TRBV28
CASSSAGVGYTF
TGTGCCAGCAGTTCTGCGGGGGTAGGCTACACCTTC
>NA|NA|TRBJ1-3|TRBV5-1
CASSANTGSGNTIYF
TGCGCCAGCAGCGCCAACACAGGTTCTGGAAACACCATATATTTT
>NA|NA|TRBJ1-2|TRBV18
CASSSPTKGYTF
TGTGCCAGCTCATCTCCTACGAAGGGCTACACCTTC
>TRBD2|NA|TRBJ2-3|TRBV11-2
CASSQTSSTDTQYF
TGCGCCAGCAGCCAGACTAGCTCCACAGATACGCAGTATTTT
>TRBD1|NA|TRBJ1-1|TRBV5-1
CASSLGIDRGLNTEAFF
TGCGCCAGCAGCTTGGGTATTGACAGGGGGTTAAACACTGAAGCTTTCTTT
>TRBD1|NA|TRBJ2-7|TRBV27
CASSRSGGSSYEQYF
TGTGCCAGCTCCCGATCAGGGGGAAGCTCCTACGAGCAGTACTTC
>NA|NA|TRBJ2-6|TRBV7-2
CASSLRWDSSGANVLTF
TGTGCCAGCAGCTTAAGGTGGGACTCCTCTGGGGCCAACGTCCTGACTTTC
>NA|once|TRBJ1-1|TRBV5-6
CASSPRVRKNTEAFF
TGTGCCAGCAGCCCCAGGGTCAGGAAGAACACTGAAGCTTTCTTT
>NA|once|TRBJ2-4|TRBV27
CASSFADQGSNIQYF
TGTGCCAGCAGTTTCGCCGATCAGGGGTCGAACATTCAGTACTTC
>NA|NA|TRBJ1-3|TRBV11-2
CASSYLSEGNTIYF
TGTGCCAGCAGCTACCTGTCGGAGGGAAACACCATATATTTT
>TRBD2|NA|TRBJ2-5|TRBV15
CATSRSTGRARETQYF
TGTGCCACCAGCAGATCCACCGGGAGGGCGAGAGAGACCCAGTACTTC
>NA|NA|TRBJ1-2|TRBV5-1
CASSFSQGSKGGYTF
TGCGCCAGCAGCTTTTCACAGGGCTCCAAGGGGGGCTACACCTTC
>TRBD1|NA|TRBJ2-1|TRBV5-4
CASSSGQGKIDNEQFF
TGTGCCAGCAGCTCCGGACAGGGGAAAATCGACAATGAGCAGTTCTTC
>TRBD1|NA|TRBJ1-4|TRBV19
CASSSGQDANEKLFF
TGTGCCAGTAGTTCCGGACAGGATGCTAATGAAAAACTGTTTTTT
>TRBD2|NA|TRBJ2-1|TRBV5-1
CASSLEALATNGFNEQFF
TGCGCCAGCAGCTTGGAGGCACTAGCGACCAATGGGTTTAATGAGCAGTTCTTC
>NA|NA|TRBJ1-2|TRBV5-1
CASSLSMSTAGGYTF
TGCGCCAGCAGCTTGTCCATGTCGACAGCTGGTGGCTACACCTTC
>NA|NA|TRBJ2-1|TRBV28
CASSWTSRGNEQFF
TGTGCCAGCAGTTGGACTTCCCGAGGGAATGAGCAGTTCTTC
>NA|NA|TRBJ1-1|TRBV21-1
CASSRETGFDTEAFF
TGTGCCAGCAGCAGAGAAACAGGGTTCGACACTGAAGCTTTCTTT
>TRBD1|NA|TRBJ1-6|TRBV6-5
CASSSWTGVVSPLHF
TGTGCCAGCAGTTCCTGGACAGGAGTAGTTTCACCCCTCCACTTT
>NA|NA|TRBJ2-1|TRBV5-1
CASSFPGGGEQFF
TGCGCCAGCAGCTTCCCGGGGGGCGGTGAGCAGTTCTTC
>NA|once|TRBJ2-7|TRBV27
CASSFRFAGSHYEQYF
TGTGCCAGCAGTTTTCGATTCGCCGGGAGCCACTACGAGCAGTACTTC
>TRBD1|NA|TRBJ2-5|TRBV7-9
CASSRGTGEETQYF
TGTGCCAGCAGCCGCGGGACAGGGGAAGAGACCCAGTACTTC
>NA|NA|TRBJ2-4|TRBV2
CASSEPENSQYF
TGTGCCAGCAGTGAGCCGGAAAACAGTCAGTACTTC
>TRBD2|NA|TRBJ2-3|TRBV2
CASGGIASGGIADTQYF
TGTGCCAGCGGGGGGATAGCTAGCGGGGGTATCGCAGATACGCAGTATTTT
>NA|NA|TRBJ2-2|TRBV10-1
CASSGEGEGTGELFF
TGCGCCAGCAGTGGTGAAGGGGAAGGCACCGGGGAGCTGTTTTTT
>NA|NA|TRBJ1-5|TRBV19
CASRGTGLSNQPQHF
TGTGCCAGTAGGGGTACAGGGCTTAGCAATCAGCCCCAGCATTTT
>NA|NA|TRBJ1-2|TRBV19
CASSTAWGGNYGYTF
TGTGCCAGTAGTACCGCGTGGGGGGGGAACTATGGCTACACCTTC
>NA|NA|TRBJ2-5|TRBV6-6
CASSYQGTLKETQYF
TGTGCCAGCAGTTACCAAGGGACACTTAAAGAGACCCAGTACTTC
>NA|NA|TRBJ2-4|TRBV13
CASSARGKNIQYF
TGTGCCAGCAGCGCCAGGGGCAAAAACATTCAGTACTTC
>TRBD1|NA|TRBJ1-1|TRBV7-9
CSSSLSTGIAFF
TGTTCCAGCAGCTTATCGACAGGGATAGCTTTCTTT
>TRBD2|NA|TRBJ2-2|TRBV5-4
CASSLGLAGVVTGELFF
TGTGCCAGCAGCCTGGGACTAGCGGGAGTTGTCACCGGGGAGCTGTTTTTT
>TRBD1|once|TRBJ2-2|TRBV5-4
CASSYRGQDTGELFF
TGTGCCAGCAGCTACAGGGGGCAGGACACCGGGGAGCTGTTTTTT
>NA|NA|TRBJ2-5|TRBV4-1
CASSQDPGKGETQYF
TGCGCCAGCAGCCAAGACCCCGGGAAGGGAGAGACCCAGTACTTC
>TRBD1|NA|TRBJ1-5|TRBV10-3
CAISHPGQPNQPQHF
TGTGCCATCAGTCACCCGGGACAGCCTAATCAGCCCCAGCATTTT
>NA|NA|TRBJ1-1|TRBV28
CASSPTGSTEAFF
TGTGCCAGCAGTCCCACAGGGAGCACTGAAGCTTTCTTT
>NA|NA|TRBJ2-3|TRBV18
CASSPLSGTSTDTQYF
TGTGCCAGCTCACCACTGAGCGGAACTAGCACAGATACGCAGTATTTT
>TRBD2|NA|TRBJ2-4|TRBV27
CASSPRGAGVVIQYF
TGTGCCAGCAGTCCCCGGGGAGCGGGAGTTGTCATTCAGTACTTC